This T cell receptor (beta chain) is drawn from a study of T-cell memory formation after mild COVID-19. Across the study: Largely, TCR clusters stayed within a single donor. General study points: Pre-infection memory contained some responding clones, which suggested that cross-reactive memory had joined. Most CD4+ clones that shrank were in CM and EM, while CD8+ ones turned up in EMRA. While clones contracting from day 15 to 85 were balanced between CD4 and CD8, later expanders leaned CD4+.

TCRdb re-called the 5' RACE reads through MiXCR, storing one row per CDR3 protein. Seen here are approximately 410,000 distinct CDR3 sequences, 20% to 30% observed once, and the top ten hold around 12%. The CDR3 loop spans 13 amino acids. V lost 4 bases and J lost 5; bases outside the gene matches: 5. Germline V lookup: CDR1 LGHDT, CDR2 YNNKEL (reference sequence). This clonotype was seen more than once but under ten times. The antigen remains undetermined. The sequence was obtained from an adult woman who had mild COVID-19 (a few samples of this study predate the infection). Cell type and time point are not known. This rearrangement joins TRBV3-1 to TRBJ2-7; the match to TRBD2 covers 7 bases. The sequencing input was PBMCs or a T cell subset sorted from them (not recorded which). The CDR3 spells CASSRLALDEQYF. CDR3 DNA sequence: TGTGCCAGCAGCCGACTAGCCCTTGACGAGCAGTACTTC.